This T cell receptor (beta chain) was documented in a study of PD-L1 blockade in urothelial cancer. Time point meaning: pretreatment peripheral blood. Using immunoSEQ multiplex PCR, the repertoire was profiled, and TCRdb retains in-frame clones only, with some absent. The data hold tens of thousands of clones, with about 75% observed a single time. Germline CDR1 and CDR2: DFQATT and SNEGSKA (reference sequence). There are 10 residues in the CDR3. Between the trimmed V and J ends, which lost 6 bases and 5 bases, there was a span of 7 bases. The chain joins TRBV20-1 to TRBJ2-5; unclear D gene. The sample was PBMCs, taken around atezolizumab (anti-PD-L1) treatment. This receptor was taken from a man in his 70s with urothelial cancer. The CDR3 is CSAPVETQYF. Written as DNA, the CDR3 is TGCAGTGCCCCGGTGGAGACCCAGTACTTC.